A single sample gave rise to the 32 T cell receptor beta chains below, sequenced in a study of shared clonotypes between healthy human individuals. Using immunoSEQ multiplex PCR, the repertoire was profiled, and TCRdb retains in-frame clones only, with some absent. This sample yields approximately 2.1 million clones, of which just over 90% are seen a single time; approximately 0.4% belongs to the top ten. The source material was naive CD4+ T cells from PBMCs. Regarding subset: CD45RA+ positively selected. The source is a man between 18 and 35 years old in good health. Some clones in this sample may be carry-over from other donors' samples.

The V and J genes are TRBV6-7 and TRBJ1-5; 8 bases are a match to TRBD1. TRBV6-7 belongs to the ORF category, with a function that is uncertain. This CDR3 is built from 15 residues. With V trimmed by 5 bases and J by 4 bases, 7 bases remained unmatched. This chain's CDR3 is CASSTWTGRNQPQHF. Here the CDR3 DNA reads TGTGCCAGCAGTACTTGGACAGGGAGGAATCAGCCCCAGCATTTT.

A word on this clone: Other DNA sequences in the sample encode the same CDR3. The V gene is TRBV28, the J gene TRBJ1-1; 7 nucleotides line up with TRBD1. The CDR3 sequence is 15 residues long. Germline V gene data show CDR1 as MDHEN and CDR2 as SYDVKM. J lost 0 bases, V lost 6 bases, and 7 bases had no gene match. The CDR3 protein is CASSRPGTVNTEAFF. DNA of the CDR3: TGTGCCAGCAGCCGACCGGGGACAGTGAACACTGAAGCTTTCTTT.

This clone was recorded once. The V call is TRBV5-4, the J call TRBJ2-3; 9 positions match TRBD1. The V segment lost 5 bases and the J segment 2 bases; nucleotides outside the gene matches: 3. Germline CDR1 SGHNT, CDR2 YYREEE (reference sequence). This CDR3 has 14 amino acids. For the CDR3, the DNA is TGTGCCAGCAGGAGACAGGGGGTCACAGATACGCAGTATTTT. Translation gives CASRRQGVTDTQYF.

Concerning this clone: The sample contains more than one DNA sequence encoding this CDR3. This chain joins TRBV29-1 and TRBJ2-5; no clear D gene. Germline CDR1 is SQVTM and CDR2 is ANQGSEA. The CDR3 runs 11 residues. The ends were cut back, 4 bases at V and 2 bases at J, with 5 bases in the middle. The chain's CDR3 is CSVVEQETQYF. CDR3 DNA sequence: TGCAGCGTTGTTGAGCAAGAGACCCAGTACTTC.

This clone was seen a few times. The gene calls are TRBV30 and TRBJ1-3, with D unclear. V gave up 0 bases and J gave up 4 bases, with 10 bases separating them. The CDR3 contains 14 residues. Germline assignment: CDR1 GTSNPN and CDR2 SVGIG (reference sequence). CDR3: CAWSVQGLGNTIYF. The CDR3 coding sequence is TGTGCCTGGAGTGTACAAGGGCTCGGAAACACCATATATTTT.

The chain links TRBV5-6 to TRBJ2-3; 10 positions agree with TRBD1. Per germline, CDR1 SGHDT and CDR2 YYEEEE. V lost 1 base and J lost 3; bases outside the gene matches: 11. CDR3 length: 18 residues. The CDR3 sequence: CASSLTQTGGLWTDTQYF. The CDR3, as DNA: TGTGCCAGCAGCTTGACCCAGACAGGGGGCTTGTGGACAGATACGCAGTATTTT.

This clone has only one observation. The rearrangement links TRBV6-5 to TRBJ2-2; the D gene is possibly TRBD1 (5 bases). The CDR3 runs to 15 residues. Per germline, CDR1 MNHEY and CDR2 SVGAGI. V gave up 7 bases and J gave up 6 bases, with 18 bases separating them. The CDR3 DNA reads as TGTGCCAGCATATCCGGAACAGGATCGGCCGGGGAGCTGTTTTTT. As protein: CASISGTGSAGELFF.

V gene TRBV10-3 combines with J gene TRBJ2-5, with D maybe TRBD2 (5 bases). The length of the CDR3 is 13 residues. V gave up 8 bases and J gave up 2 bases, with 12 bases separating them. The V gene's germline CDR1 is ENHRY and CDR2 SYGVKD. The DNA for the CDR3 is TGTGCCATCCCACTCACTAGGCAAGAGACCCAGTACTTC. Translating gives CAIPLTRQETQYF.

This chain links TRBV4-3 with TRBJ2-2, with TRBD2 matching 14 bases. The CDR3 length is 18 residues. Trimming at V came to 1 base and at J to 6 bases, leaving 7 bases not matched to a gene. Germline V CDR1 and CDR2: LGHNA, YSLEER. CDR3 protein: CASSQGGLAGGFAGELFF. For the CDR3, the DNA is TGCGCCAGCAGCCAAGGCGGACTAGCGGGAGGTTTCGCCGGGGAGCTGTTTTTT.

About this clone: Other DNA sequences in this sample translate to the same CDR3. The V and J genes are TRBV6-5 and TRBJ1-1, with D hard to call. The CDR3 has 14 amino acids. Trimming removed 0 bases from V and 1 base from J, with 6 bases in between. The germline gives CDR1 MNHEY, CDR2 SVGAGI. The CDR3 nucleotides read TGTGCCAGCAGTTACTCGCGGAGGAACACTGAAGCTTTCTTT. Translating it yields CASSYSRRNTEAFF.

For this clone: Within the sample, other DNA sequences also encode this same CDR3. This CDR3 reads CASSLDRNTEAFF. In DNA, the CDR3 is TGTGCCAGCAGCTTAGATCGGAACACTGAAGCTTTCTTT. The chain employs TRBV7-9 and TRBJ1-1, with D unclear. With 1 base removed from V and 1 base from J, the gap between germline ends came to 4 bases. Germline CDR1 reads SEHNR; CDR2 reads FQNEAQ (reference sequence). This CDR3 region has 13 residues.

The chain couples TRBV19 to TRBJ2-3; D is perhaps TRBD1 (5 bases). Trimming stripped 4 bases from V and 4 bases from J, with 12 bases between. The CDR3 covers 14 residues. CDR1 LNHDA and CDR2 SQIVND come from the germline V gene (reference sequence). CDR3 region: CASSKKQGADTQYF. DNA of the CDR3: TGTGCCAGTAGTAAGAAGCAGGGTGCAGATACGCAGTATTTT.

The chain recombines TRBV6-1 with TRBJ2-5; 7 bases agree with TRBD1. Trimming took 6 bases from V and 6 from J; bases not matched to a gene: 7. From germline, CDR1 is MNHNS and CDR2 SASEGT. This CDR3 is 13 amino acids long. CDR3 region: CASRPSGGQTQYF. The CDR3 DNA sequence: TGTGCCAGCAGGCCCTCAGGGGGTCAGACCCAGTACTTC.

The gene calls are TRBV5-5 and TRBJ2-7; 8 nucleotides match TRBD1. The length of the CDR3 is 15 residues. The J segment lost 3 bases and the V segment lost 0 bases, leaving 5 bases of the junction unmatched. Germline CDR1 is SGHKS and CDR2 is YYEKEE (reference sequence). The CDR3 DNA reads TGTGCCAGCAGCTTGGGCAGGGGGCTGGTCTACGAGCAGTACTTC. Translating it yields CASSLGRGLVYEQYF.

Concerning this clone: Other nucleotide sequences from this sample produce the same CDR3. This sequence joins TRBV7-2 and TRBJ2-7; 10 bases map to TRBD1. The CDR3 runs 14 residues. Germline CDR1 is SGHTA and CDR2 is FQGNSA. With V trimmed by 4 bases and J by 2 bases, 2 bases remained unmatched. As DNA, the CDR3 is TGTGCCAGCAGCTCCGGGACAGGGGCCTACGAGCAGTACTTC. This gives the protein CASSSGTGAYEQYF.

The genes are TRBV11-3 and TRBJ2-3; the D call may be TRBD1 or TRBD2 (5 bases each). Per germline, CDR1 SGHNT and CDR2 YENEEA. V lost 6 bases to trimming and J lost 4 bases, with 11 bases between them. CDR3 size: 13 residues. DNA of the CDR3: TGTGCCAGCAGTTATACGGGGCCAGATACGCAGTATTTT. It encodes CASSYTGPDTQYF. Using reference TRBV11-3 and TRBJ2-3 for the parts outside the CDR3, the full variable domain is EAGVVQSPRYKIIEKKQPVAFWCNPISGHNTLYWYLQNLGQGPELLIRYENEEAVDDSQLPKDRFSAERLKGVDSTLKIQPAELGDSAVYLCASSYTGPDTQYFGPGTRLTVL.

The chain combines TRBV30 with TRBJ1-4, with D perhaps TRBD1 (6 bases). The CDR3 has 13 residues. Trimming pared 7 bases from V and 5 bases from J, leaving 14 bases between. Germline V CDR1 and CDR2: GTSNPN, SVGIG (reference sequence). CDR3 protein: CASAGGQNEKLFF. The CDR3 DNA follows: TGTGCCTCCGCTGGGGGGCAGAATGAAAAACTGTTTTTT.

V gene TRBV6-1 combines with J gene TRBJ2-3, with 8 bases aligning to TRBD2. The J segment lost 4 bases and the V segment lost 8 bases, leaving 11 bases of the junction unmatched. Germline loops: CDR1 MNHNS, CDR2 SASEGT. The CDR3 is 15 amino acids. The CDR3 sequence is CASCRAGEAPDTQYF. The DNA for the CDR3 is TGTGCCAGCTGCCGAGCGGGAGAGGCTCCAGATACGCAGTATTTT.

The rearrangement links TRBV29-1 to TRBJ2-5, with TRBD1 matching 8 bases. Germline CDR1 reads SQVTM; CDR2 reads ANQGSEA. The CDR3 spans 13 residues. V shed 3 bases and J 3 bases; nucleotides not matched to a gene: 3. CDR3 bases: TGCAGCGTTGATCCAGGGGGCGAAGAGACCCAGTACTTC. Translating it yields CSVDPGGEETQYF.

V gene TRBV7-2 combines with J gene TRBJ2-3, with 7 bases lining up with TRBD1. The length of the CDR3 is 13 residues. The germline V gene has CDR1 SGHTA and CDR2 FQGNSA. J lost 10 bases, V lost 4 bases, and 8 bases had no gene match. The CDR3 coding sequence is TGTGCCAGCAGCTCCACCGTCACAGGGGCGCAGTATTTT. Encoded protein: CASSSTVTGAQYF.

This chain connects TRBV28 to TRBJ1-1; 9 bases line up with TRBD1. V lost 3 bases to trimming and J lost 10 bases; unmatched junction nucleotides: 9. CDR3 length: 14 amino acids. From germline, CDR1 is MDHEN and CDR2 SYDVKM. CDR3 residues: CASSLRQGGHGAFF. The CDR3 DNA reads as TGTGCCAGCAGTTTGCGACAGGGGGGGCACGGAGCTTTCTTT.

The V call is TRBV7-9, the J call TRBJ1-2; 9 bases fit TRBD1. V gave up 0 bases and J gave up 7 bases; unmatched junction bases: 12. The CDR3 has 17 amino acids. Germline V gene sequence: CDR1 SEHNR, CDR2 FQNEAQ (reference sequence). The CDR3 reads CASSLASPGQGLLGYTF. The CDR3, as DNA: TGTGCCAGCAGCTTAGCGTCCCCGGGACAGGGTCTCCTTGGCTACACCTTC.

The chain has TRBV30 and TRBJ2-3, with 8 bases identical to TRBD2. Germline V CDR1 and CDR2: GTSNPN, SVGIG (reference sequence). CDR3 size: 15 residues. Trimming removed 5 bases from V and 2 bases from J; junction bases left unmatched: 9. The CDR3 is CAWRPGLDITDTQYF. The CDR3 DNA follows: TGTGCCTGGCGACCGGGACTAGACATCACAGATACGCAGTATTTT. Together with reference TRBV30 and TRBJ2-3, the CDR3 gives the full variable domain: SQTIHQWPATLVQPVGSPLSLECTVEGTSNPNLYWYRQAAGRGLQLLFYSVGIGQISSEVPQNLSASRPQDRQFILSSKKLLLSDSGFYLCAWRPGLDITDTQYFGPGTRLTVL.

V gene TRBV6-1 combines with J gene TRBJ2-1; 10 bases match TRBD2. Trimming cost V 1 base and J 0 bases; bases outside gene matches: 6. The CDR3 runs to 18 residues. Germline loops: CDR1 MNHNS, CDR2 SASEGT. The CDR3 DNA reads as TGTGCCAGCAGTGAAGGGGTACTAGCGGGACGCTCCTACAATGAGCAGTTCTTC. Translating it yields CASSEGVLAGRSYNEQFF.

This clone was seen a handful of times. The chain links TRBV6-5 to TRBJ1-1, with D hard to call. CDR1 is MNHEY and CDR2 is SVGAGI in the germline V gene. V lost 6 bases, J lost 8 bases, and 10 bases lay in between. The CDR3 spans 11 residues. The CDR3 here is CASRDGPEAFF. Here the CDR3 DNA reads TGTGCCAGCAGGGACGGTCCGGAAGCTTTCTTT.

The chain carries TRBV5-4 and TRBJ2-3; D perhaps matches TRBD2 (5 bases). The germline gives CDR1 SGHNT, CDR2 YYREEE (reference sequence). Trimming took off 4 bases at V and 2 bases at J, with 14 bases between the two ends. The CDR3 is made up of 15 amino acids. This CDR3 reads CASSVTSGNTDTQYF. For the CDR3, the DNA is TGTGCCAGCAGCGTTACGAGCGGTAACACAGATACGCAGTATTTT.

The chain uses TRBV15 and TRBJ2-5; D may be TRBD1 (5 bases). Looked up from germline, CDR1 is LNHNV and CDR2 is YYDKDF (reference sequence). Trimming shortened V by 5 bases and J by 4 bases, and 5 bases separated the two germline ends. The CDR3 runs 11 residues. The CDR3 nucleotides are TGTGCCACCAGCGGGGCAGAGACCCAGTACTTC. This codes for CATSGAETQYF. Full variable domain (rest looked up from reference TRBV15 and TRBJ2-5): DAMVIQNPRYQVTQFGKPVTLSCSQTLNHNVMYWYQQKSSQAPKLLFHYYDKDFNNEADTPDNFQSRRPNTSFCFLDIRSPGLGDTAMYLCATSGAETQYFGPGTRLLVL.

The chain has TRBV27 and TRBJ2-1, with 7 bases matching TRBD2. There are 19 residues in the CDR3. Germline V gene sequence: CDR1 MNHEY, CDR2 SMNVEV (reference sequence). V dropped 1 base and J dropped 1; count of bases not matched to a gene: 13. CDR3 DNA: TGTGCCAGCAGTTTATTCGCGGGAGCGGTCTCTCCTTCCTACAATGAGCAGTTCTTC. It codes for CASSLFAGAVSPSYNEQFF.

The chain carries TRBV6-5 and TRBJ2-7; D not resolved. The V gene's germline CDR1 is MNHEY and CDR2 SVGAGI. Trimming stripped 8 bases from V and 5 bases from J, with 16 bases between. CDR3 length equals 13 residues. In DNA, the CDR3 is TGTGCCAGCGGAAACACAAATCGACACGAGCAGTACTTC. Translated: CASGNTNRHEQYF.

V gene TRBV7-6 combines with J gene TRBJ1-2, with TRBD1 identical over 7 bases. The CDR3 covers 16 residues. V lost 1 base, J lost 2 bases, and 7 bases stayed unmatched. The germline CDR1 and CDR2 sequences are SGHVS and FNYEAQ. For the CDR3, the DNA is TGTGCCAGCAGCTTAGTTTCCGGCAGGGGGAACTATGGCTACACCTTC. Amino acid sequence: CASSLVSGRGNYGYTF.

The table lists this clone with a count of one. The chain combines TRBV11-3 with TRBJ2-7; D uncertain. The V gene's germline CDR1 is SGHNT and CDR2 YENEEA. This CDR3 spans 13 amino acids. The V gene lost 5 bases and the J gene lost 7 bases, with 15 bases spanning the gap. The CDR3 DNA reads TGTGCCAGCAGCCCCCTCGGGTCTGGTGAGCAGTACTTC. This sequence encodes CASSPLGSGEQYF.

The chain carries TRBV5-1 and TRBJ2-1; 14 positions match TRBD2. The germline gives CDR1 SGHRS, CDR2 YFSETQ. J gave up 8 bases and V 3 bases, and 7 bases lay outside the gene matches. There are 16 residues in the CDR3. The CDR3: CASSSRTSGRLDEQFF. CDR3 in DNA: TGCGCCAGCAGCTCTCGGACTAGCGGGAGGTTGGATGAGCAGTTCTTC.